This T cell receptor (beta chain) was identified in a study of blood T cell repertoires in COVID-19. In the study overall: The United States, Italy and Spain were the sources of the acute and convalescent COVID-19 samples.

The CDR3 length is 14 residues. V was cut by 2 bases and J by 2 bases, with 10 bases left in between. Germline V gives CDR1 MNHEY, CDR2 SVGEGT. Source study methods: Using reference gene primer amplification, nucleated cell counts were estimated. Sequencing used immunoSEQ multiplex PCR; TCRdb keeps in-frame clones, though not all of them. Clone size and V and J calls were adopted from that table, with D and trimming inferred from the DNA. The sample gives around 190,000 clones, around 84% of which show up once; 3% to 3.5% is in the top ten. This clone appeared once. Across about two dozen US areas, participants ranged in age from roughly 18 to 95 years. Exposed participants came across a COVID-19 case within 2 weeks before study entry.

The material sequenced was PBMCs or T cells enriched from blood (not recorded which). This TCR derives from a woman in her 30s who had been exposed to COVID-19. The V gene is TRBV6-2 or TRBV6-3, the J gene TRBJ2-7; maybe TRBD1 (6 bases). CDR3 residues: CASSYAGAAYEQYF. CDR3 coding DNA: TGTGCCAGCAGTTACGCAGGGGCGGCCTACGAGCAGTACTTC.